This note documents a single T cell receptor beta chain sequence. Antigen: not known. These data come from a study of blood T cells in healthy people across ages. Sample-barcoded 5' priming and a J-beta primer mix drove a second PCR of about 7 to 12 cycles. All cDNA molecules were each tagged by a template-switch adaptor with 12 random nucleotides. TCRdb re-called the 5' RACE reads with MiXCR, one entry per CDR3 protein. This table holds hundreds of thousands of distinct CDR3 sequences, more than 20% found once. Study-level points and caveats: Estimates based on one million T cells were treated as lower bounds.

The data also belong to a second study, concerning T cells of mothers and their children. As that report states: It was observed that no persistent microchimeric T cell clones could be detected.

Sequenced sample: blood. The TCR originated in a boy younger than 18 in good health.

CDR3 sequence: CSIGGIYNEQFF. CDR3 DNA: TGCAGCATCGGGGGTATCTACAATGAGCAGTTCTTC. The J gene is TRBJ2-1, the V gene TRBV29-1; D is possibly TRBD2 (6 bases). Trimming cost V 8 bases and J 3 bases, with 11 bases left between them. The CDR3 runs 12 residues. Germline V gives CDR1 SQVTM, CDR2 ANQGSEA.